This entry lists 2 T cell receptor beta chains sequenced from one sample in a study of OX40 agonist ivuxolimab in advanced cancers. Profiling relied on immunoSEQ multiplex PCR, and the TCRdb table lists in-frame clones only, not all of them. The data contain some 51,000 clones, 70% to 90% of them singletons. The sequenced sample was CD4+ or CD8+ T cells sorted from blood, obtained in a trial of the OX40 agonist ivuxolimab. The receptors here all came from an adult with an advanced solid tumor such as melanoma, head and neck, liver or kidney cancer.

This chain links TRBV10-2 with TRBJ2-2, with D unclear. The CDR3 extends over 14 amino acids. V lost 8 bases and J lost 7, with 17 bases in between. Germline V gene data show CDR1 as WSHSY and CDR2 as SAAADI. CDR3 DNA: TGCGCCAGCCTGGAATTCGAGTTTGTCGGGGAGCTGTTTTTT. Residues: CASLEFEFVGELFF.

The V call is TRBV10-3, the J call TRBJ2-1, with D tentatively TRBD2 (7 bases). This CDR3 is 17 amino acids long. Germline loops: CDR1 ENHRY, CDR2 SYGVKD. V was cut by 0 bases and J by 7 bases, with 19 bases left in between. The CDR3 sequence: CAISESKGGGSQNEQFF. The CDR3 DNA sequence: TGTGCCATCAGTGAGTCGAAGGGGGGGGGCTCACAGAATGAGCAGTTCTTC.